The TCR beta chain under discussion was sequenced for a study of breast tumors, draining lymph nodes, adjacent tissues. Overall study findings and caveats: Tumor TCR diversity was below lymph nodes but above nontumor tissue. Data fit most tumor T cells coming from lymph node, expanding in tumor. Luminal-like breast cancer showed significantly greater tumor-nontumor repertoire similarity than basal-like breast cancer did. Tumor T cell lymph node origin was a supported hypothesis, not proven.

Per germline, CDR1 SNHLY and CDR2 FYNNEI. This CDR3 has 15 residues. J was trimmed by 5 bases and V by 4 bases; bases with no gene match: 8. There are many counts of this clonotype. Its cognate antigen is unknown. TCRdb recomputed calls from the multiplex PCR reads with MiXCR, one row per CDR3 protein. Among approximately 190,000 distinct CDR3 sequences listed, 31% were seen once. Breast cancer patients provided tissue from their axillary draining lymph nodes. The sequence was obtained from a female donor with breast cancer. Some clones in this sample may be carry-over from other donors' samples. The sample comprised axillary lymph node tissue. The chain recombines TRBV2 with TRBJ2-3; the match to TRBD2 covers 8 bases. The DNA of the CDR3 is TGTGCCAGCAGTGTGCGGGGAGCGGGAGAAGATACGCAGTATTTT. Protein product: CASSVRGAGEDTQYF.